A single sample gave rise to the 28 T cell receptor beta chains below, sequenced in a study of T-cell reconstitution after alpha-beta-depleted transplantation in children. Unique molecular identifiers were incorporated during preparation of the TCRbeta library. TCRdb analysed the PCR reads with MiXCR anew, one entry per CDR3 protein. Of hundreds of thousands of distinct CDR3 sequences in the sample, roughly 15% were seen once. The specimen was PBMCs from the stem cell graft donor, collected from the stem cell graft. These receptor sequences come from a human donor who donated a stem cell graft to a child with acute myeloid leukemia.

This clonotype was counted at least ten times. This sequence joins TRBV7-6 and TRBJ1-1; D uncertain. V was trimmed by 5 bases and J by 0 bases, leaving 7 bases between them. This CDR3 is built from 13 residues. The germline gives CDR1 SGHVS, CDR2 FNYEAQ. Here the CDR3 reads CASSGALNTEAFF. In DNA, the CDR3 is TGTGCCAGCAGCGGAGCCTTGAACACTGAAGCTTTCTTT. Supplemented by reference TRBV7-6 and TRBJ1-1, the full variable domain reads GAGVSQSPRYKVTKRGQDVALRCDPISGHVSLYWYRQALGQGPEFLTYFNYEAQQDKSGLPNDRFSAERPEGSISTLTIQRTEQRDSAMYRCASSGALNTEAFFGQGTRLTVV.

This clonotype has a count of ten or more. V and J are TRBV5-1 and TRBJ1-6; no clear D. The V and J ends lost 0 bases and 8 bases respectively, with 6 bases between them. The CDR3 covers 13 residues. Germline V CDR1 and CDR2: SGHRS, YFSETQ. This chain's CDR3 is CASSLASDSPLHF. CDR3 nucleotide sequence: TGCGCCAGCAGCTTGGCCTCAGATTCACCCCTCCACTTT.

The count of this clonotype is one. The chain uses TRBV14 and TRBJ2-1; weak D call: TRBD2 (5 bases). The V end was cut by 2 bases, the J end by 3 bases, with 11 bases between. The CDR3 consists of 15 residues. Germline CDR1 and CDR2: SGHDN and FVKESK. CDR3 sequence (DNA): TGTGCCAGCAGCCAACGGGAAAACTGCTACAATGAGCAGTTCTTC. Encoded protein: CASSQRENCYNEQFF.

This clonotype was recorded many times. V usage is TRBV7-9 and J usage is TRBJ2-7; the match to TRBD1 covers 10 bases. The germline CDR1 and CDR2 sequences are SEHNR and FQNEAQ (reference sequence). The CDR3 totals 13 residues. The V segment lost 4 bases and the J segment 5 bases; nucleotides outside the gene matches: 2. The CDR3 is CASSYDRGHEQYF. The DNA of the CDR3 is TGTGCCAGCAGCTACGACAGGGGGCACGAGCAGTACTTC. Complete variable domain (other parts from reference TRBV7-9 and TRBJ2-7): DTGVSQNPRHKITKRGQNVTFRCDPISEHNRLYWYRQTLGQGPEFLTYFQNEAQLEKSRLLSDRFSAERPKGSFSTLEIQRTEQGDSAMYLCASSYDRGHEQYFGPGTRLTVT.

The chain couples TRBV7-9 to TRBJ2-3; 7 positions agree with TRBD1. Trimming cost V 6 bases and J 1 base; bases outside gene matches: 7. Germline V CDR1 and CDR2: SEHNR, FQNEAQ (reference sequence). The CDR3 totals 15 residues. For the CDR3, the DNA is TGTGCCAGCAGGGCTACAGGGGACGGCACAGATACGCAGTATTTT. Translated, it gives CASRATGDGTDTQYF.

With respect to this clonotype: This may arise from a read error, as a much more abundant clone is one base away. The chain combines TRBV20-1 with TRBJ1-6; weak D call: TRBD1 (5 bases). The CDR3 consists of 15 residues. The germline CDR1 and CDR2 sequences are DFQATT and SNEGSKA (reference sequence). Deletions cut 3 bases from V and 9 bases from J, with 18 bases between. The CDR3 sequence is CSASSQGLLSSPLHF. Written as DNA, the CDR3 is TGCAGTGCTAGTTCCCAGGGCCTACTTAGTTCACCCCTCCACTTT.

A few counts support this clonotype. This chain links TRBV11-2 with TRBJ2-2, with 7 positions matching TRBD2. Germline CDR1 is SGHAT and CDR2 is FQNNGV. J was trimmed by 2 bases and V by 7 bases; bases with no gene match: 10. The CDR3 sequence is 16 residues long. The CDR3 is CASTPGGTGNTGELFF. CDR3 sequence (DNA): TGTGCCAGCACCCCGGGAGGCACGGGTAACACCGGGGAGCTGTTTTTT.

This clonotype was picked up many times. This chain's CDR3 is CSARRFRGAKNIQYF. CDR3 DNA: TGCAGTGCTAGACGTTTTCGGGGGGCCAAAAACATTCAGTACTTC. The chain uses TRBV20-1 and TRBJ2-4; a possible D gene is TRBD2 (6 bases). Deletions cut 2 bases from V and 1 base from J, with 12 bases between. CDR1 and CDR2 (germline): DFQATT, SNEGSKA (reference sequence). This CDR3 is built from 15 residues.

The chain links TRBV5-5 to TRBJ1-1; D call uncertain. The CDR3 is 13 amino acids. Deletions cut 1 base from V and 3 bases from J, with 7 bases between. Germline V gives CDR1 SGHKS, CDR2 YYEKEE (reference sequence). In DNA, the CDR3 is TGTGCCAGCAGCTTGTCAGGTTACACTGAAGCTTTCTTT. It translates to CASSLSGYTEAFF.

The V gene is TRBV6-5, the J gene TRBJ2-7, with a tentative D call TRBD2 (6 bases). The CDR3 covers 16 residues. Trimming pared 0 bases from V and 2 bases from J, leaving 14 bases between. Germline V lookup: CDR1 MNHEY, CDR2 SVGAGI. Here the CDR3 reads CASSYSSPGVTYEQYF. The CDR3 nucleotides read TGTGCCAGCAGTTACTCGAGTCCGGGGGTGACCTACGAGCAGTACTTC.

The rearrangement uses TRBV25-1 and TRBJ2-7; 8 bases match TRBD1. Germline CDR1 is MGHDK and CDR2 is SYGVNS. V shed 6 bases and J 5 bases; nucleotides not matched to a gene: 6. The CDR3 sequence is 13 residues long. The CDR3 loop reads CASREQGEDEQYF. CDR3 coding DNA: TGTGCCAGCAGAGAACAGGGGGAAGACGAGCAGTACTTC.

This clonotype has a handful of counts. The V gene is TRBV11-2, the J gene TRBJ2-5; 14 positions agree with TRBD2. Germline assignment: CDR1 SGHAT and CDR2 FQNNGV. Trimming removed 3 bases from V and 4 bases from J; junction bases left unmatched: 13. The CDR3 runs to 19 residues. The CDR3 sequence is CASSFLGLAGATGRETQYF. CDR3 DNA: TGTGCCAGCAGCTTCCTGGGACTAGCGGGGGCCACGGGCCGAGAGACCCAGTACTTC.

In this sample, this clonotype turned up many times. The chain links TRBV7-6 to TRBJ2-5; D remains ambiguous. CDR3 length: 13 amino acids. The germline gives CDR1 SGHVS, CDR2 FNYEAQ. Trimming stripped 1 base from V and 3 bases from J, with 6 bases between. CDR3 amino acids: CASSLGIEETQYF. CDR3 DNA: TGTGCCAGCAGCTTAGGGATCGAAGAGACCCAGTACTTC.

This clonotype showed up many times. This sequence joins TRBV7-2 and TRBJ2-3; D perhaps matches TRBD2 (5 bases). The CDR3 is 15 residues long. Germline lookup yields CDR1 SGHTA and CDR2 FQGNSA. V lost 5 bases to trimming and J lost 6 bases, with 18 bases between them. DNA for the CDR3: TGTGCCAGCAGCCCCCGTGGTCCCTGGAGGGATACGCAGTATTTT. Residues: CASSPRGPWRDTQYF.

This clonotype was seen only a few times. The chain couples TRBV29-1 to TRBJ2-7, with D perhaps being TRBD1 or TRBD2 (6 bases each). Germline V gene sequence: CDR1 SQVTM, CDR2 ANQGSEA. V lost 1 base and J lost 1, with 14 bases in between. The CDR3 has 15 amino acids. CDR3 amino acids: CSVEGGRGASYEQYF. CDR3 coding DNA: TGCAGCGTTGAAGGGGGTAGGGGGGCTTCCTACGAGCAGTACTTC.

J is TRBJ1-1 and V is TRBV25-1; D is uncertain. Germline V gene data show CDR1 as MGHDK and CDR2 as SYGVNS. The CDR3 is 10 amino acids. Trimming took off 8 bases at V and 11 bases at J, with 12 bases between the two ends. The CDR3 sequence is CASGWDAAFF. The CDR3 DNA sequence: TGTGCCAGCGGATGGGATGCGGCTTTCTTT. The complete variable domain, with remaining parts taken from reference TRBV25-1 and TRBJ1-1, reads EADIYQTPRYLVIGTGKKITLECSQTMGHDKMYWYQQDPGMELHLIHYSYGVNSTEKGDLSSESTVSRIRTEHFPLTLESARPSHTSQYLCASGWDAAFFGQGTRLTVV.

This chain connects TRBV6-2 or TRBV6-3 to TRBJ2-7; either TRBD1 or TRBD2 may supply D (5 bases each). The V end lost 2 bases, the J end lost 6 bases, and 11 bases lay between the germline ends. This CDR3 is built from 13 residues. In germline, CDR1 is MNHEY, CDR2 SVGEGT. The CDR3 bases are TGTGCCAGCAGTTACCGGGCAGGGACCGAGCAGTACGTC. This translates into CASSYRAGTEQYV.

The chain recombines TRBV6-2 or TRBV6-3 with TRBJ1-2; D is perhaps TRBD1 (5 bases). The CDR3 is 14 residues long. In germline, CDR1 is MNHEY, CDR2 SVGEGT. The ends were cut back, 6 bases at V and 4 bases at J, with 15 bases in the middle. The CDR3 is CASSVQDSIYGYTF. In DNA form, the CDR3 reads TGTGCCAGCAGCGTCCAAGACAGCATCTATGGCTACACCTTC.

V is TRBV5-1 and J is TRBJ2-5, with 11 bases fitting TRBD2. The V and J ends lost 3 bases and 1 base, in that order; junction bases with no gene match: 5. The CDR3 loop spans 16 amino acids. Looked up from germline, CDR1 is SGHRS and CDR2 is YFSETQ. The CDR3 nucleotides read TGCGCCAGCAGCTGGCGACTAGCGGGGATCCAAGAGACCCAGTACTTC. This codes for CASSWRLAGIQETQYF.

The rearrangement uses TRBV20-1 and TRBJ2-5; D may match TRBD1 or TRBD2 (6 bases each). V dropped 5 bases and J dropped 5 bases, with 15 bases sitting between them. Germline values: CDR1 DFQATT, CDR2 SNEGSKA (reference sequence). The CDR3 covers 13 residues. CDR3 sequence (DNA): TGCAGTGCTCGACTAGGGGGAATCGAGACCCAGTACTTC. Its protein product is CSARLGGIETQYF.

The V call is TRBV5-6, the J call TRBJ2-7; weak D call: TRBD1 (8 bases). This CDR3 spans 17 amino acids. Trimming cost V 5 bases and J 6 bases, with 27 bases left between them. Germline V gene sequence: CDR1 SGHDT, CDR2 YYEEEE. CDR3 region: CASSPGGAGARLSEQYV. The CDR3 coding sequence is TGTGCCAGCAGTCCAGGGGGCGCGGGGGCAAGGTTATCCGAGCAGTACGTC.

The gene calls are TRBV7-9 and TRBJ1-2; the match to TRBD1 covers 8 bases. The CDR3 covers 16 residues. Losses at the gene ends were 5 bases for V and 1 base for J; bases not matched to a gene: 9. Germline V gene lookup returns CDR1 SEHNR and CDR2 FQNEAQ (reference sequence). The CDR3 spells CASSPSGQGLNYGYTF. CDR3 in DNA: TGTGCCAGCAGCCCATCTGGACAGGGACTTAACTATGGCTACACCTTC.

V is TRBV12-3 or TRBV12-4 and J is TRBJ2-5; no firm D call. Trimming took off 3 bases at V and 2 bases at J, with 10 bases between the two ends. There are 14 residues in the CDR3. CDR3 DNA sequence: TGTGCCAGCAGTTTCGCGCCTCAGCAAGAGACCCAGTACTTC. This translates into CASSFAPQQETQYF.

There are many counts of this clonotype. The chain joins TRBV20-1 to TRBJ2-2; D gene ambiguous. The V end was cut by 5 bases, the J end by 5 bases, with 12 bases between. Germline lookup yields CDR1 DFQATT and CDR2 SNEGSKA (reference sequence). CDR3 length: 13 amino acids. DNA for the CDR3: TGCAGTGCTGCCCCATTGGGGACCGGGGAGCTGTTTTTT. It codes for CSAAPLGTGELFF.

This clonotype has a handful of counts. V usage is TRBV7-2 and J usage is TRBJ1-2; D is unclear. The germline V and J ends were trimmed by 1 base and 3 bases, with 9 bases remaining between them. The CDR3 has 14 amino acids. The germline CDR1 and CDR2 sequences are SGHTA and FQGNSA. The CDR3, as DNA: TGTGCCAGCAGCTTAGGGTCAGAAGACTATGGCTACACCTTC. It encodes CASSLGSEDYGYTF.

The rearrangement uses TRBV7-2 and TRBJ1-4, with 7 bases fitting TRBD1. Germline CDR1 SGHTA, CDR2 FQGNSA. The ends lost 1 base at V and 8 bases at J; junction bases unmatched: 7. CDR3 length: 15 amino acids. CDR3 DNA: TGTGCCAGCAGCTTAGTTCCAGGGGGTGGGGAAAAACTGTTTTTT. Amino acids: CASSLVPGGGEKLFF.

The chain uses TRBV7-9 and TRBJ1-1; weak D call: TRBD1 (5 bases). The CDR3 consists of 16 residues. Germline V CDR1 and CDR2: SEHNR, FQNEAQ (reference sequence). V dropped 5 bases and J dropped 5 bases, with 21 bases sitting between them. The CDR3 loop reads CASSALAQGWKTEAFF. In DNA form, the CDR3 reads TGTGCCAGCAGCGCCCTCGCCCAGGGTTGGAAGACTGAAGCTTTCTTT.

The rearrangement links TRBV6-5 to TRBJ1-1, with 9 bases aligning to TRBD1. Germline CDR1 MNHEY, CDR2 SVGAGI. This CDR3 contains 15 residues. The V segment lost 4 bases and the J segment 5 bases; nucleotides outside the gene matches: 8. The CDR3 DNA follows: TGTGCCAGCAGTTCCACAGGGGGCGAGATGACTGAAGCTTTCTTT. Translating it yields CASSSTGGEMTEAFF.